This T cell receptor (beta chain) was found in a study of post-analysis software for immune sequencing data. In regard to this clonotype: As yet, its antigen is unknown.

Every TCR beta cDNA library bore unique molecular identifiers. TCRdb reprocessed the PCR reads with MiXCR, giving one entry per CDR3 protein. The sample has about half a million distinct CDR3 sequences; approximately 45% are singletons. Study results and limitations: Those with multiple sclerosis, the patient group, showed significantly lower normalized Chao1 diversity than controls. Samples prepared in the same batch strongly co-clustered by F measure. Elevated frequency relative to controls characterized roughly five TRBV segments in patients, TRBV5-6, TRBV5-1 and TRBV20-1 among them.

Germline CDR1 reads LNHNV; CDR2 reads YYDKDF (reference sequence). This CDR3 spans 14 amino acids. The germline V and J ends were trimmed by 0 bases and 3 bases, with 5 bases remaining between them. The sequencing sample was made of blood. The receptor comes from a girl aged 5 to 17 with multiple sclerosis. The chain uses TRBV15 and TRBJ2-2; no clear D gene. The CDR3 region has the DNA TGTGCCACCAGCAGAGAGAAATACACCGGGGAGCTGTTTTTT. Protein: CATSREKYTGELFF. Looking up the rest from reference TRBV15 and TRBJ2-2 gives the full variable domain: DAMVIQNPRYQVTQFGKPVTLSCSQTLNHNVMYWYQQKSSQAPKLLFHYYDKDFNNEADTPDNFQSRRPNTSFCFLDIRSPGLGDTAMYLCATSREKYTGELFFGEGSRLTVL.